This T cell receptor (beta chain) was recovered during a study of T cells after posttransplantation cyclophosphamide. The germline V gene encodes CDR1 SGHTA and CDR2 FQGNSA. This CDR3 has 15 residues. With 6 bases removed from V and 2 bases from J, the gap between germline ends came to 14 bases. Assay: immunoSEQ multiplex PCR; the TCRdb copy retains only in-frame clones and omits some. The repertoire holds about 32,000 clones, with 90% to 95% as singletons. Cells defined as naive were viable CD3+CD4+ or CD3+CD8+ and CCR7+CD45RA+CD45RO-CD95-CD27+CD28+. The sample comprised naive CD4+ T cells sorted from blood. The receptor was derived from a man in his thirties or forties in good health and a related stem cell transplant donor. The J gene is TRBJ1-5, the V gene TRBV7-2; D may be TRBD1 (6 bases). DNA for the CDR3: TGTGCCAGCAGAGAGGGGGGGCCCGGCAATCAGCCCCAGCATTTT. This codes for CASREGGPGNQPQHF.